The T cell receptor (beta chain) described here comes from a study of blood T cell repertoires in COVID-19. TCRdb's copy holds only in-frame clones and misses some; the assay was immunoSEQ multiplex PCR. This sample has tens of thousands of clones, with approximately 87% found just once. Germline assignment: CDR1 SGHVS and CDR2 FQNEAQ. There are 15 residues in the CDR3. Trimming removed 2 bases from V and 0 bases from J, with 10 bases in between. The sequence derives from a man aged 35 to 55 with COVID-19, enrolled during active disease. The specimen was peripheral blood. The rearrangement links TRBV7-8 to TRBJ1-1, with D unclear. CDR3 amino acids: CASSLQPTLNTEAFF. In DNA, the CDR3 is TGTGCCAGCAGCTTACAACCGACATTGAACACTGAAGCTTTCTTT. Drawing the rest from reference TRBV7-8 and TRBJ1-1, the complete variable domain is GAGVSQSPRYKVAKRGQDVALRCDPISGHVSLFWYQQALGQGPEFLTYFQNEAQLDKSGLPSDRFFAERPEGSVSTLKIQRTQQEDSAVYLCASSLQPTLNTEAFFGQGTRLTVV.